These 4 T cell receptor beta chains were all obtained from the same sample, sequenced in a study of blood T cell repertoires in COVID-19. Method: immunoSEQ multiplex PCR; TCRdb's copy keeps in-frame clones and lacks some. The sample has hundreds of thousands of clones, around 87% seen once. Sequenced input: PBMCs or T cells enriched from blood (not recorded which). The source of these receptors is a woman in her twenties or thirties with acute COVID-19.

The rearrangement uses TRBV9 and TRBJ1-4; D is uncertain. V gave up 0 bases and J gave up 5 bases, with 8 bases separating them. Germline CDR1 and CDR2: SGDLS and YYNGEE. The CDR3 sequence is 14 residues long. The CDR3 nucleotides read TGTGCCAGCAGCGTAGGACAAGTCAATGAAAAACTGTTTTTT. Protein: CASSVGQVNEKLFF.

The chain carries TRBV5-6 and TRBJ2-5; TRBD1 might be the D (7 bases). CDR1 SGHDT and CDR2 YYEEEE come from the germline V gene. This CDR3 region has 16 residues. Between the trimmed V and J ends, which lost 4 bases and 4 bases, there was a span of 20 bases. The CDR3 loop reads CASSQITGEVRETQYF. The CDR3 DNA is TGTGCCAGCAGCCAAATAACAGGGGAGGTTAGAGAGACCCAGTACTTC.

In DNA form, the CDR3 reads TGCAGTGCTTATACAGGGGAAGAAGCTTTCTTT. As protein: CSAYTGEEAFF. The rearrangement links TRBV20-1 to TRBJ1-1, with 7 bases lining up with TRBD1. Germline V gene sequence: CDR1 DFQATT, CDR2 SNEGSKA (reference sequence). After removal of 5 bases from V and 8 bases from J, the junction contained 5 bases not matched to a gene. The CDR3 spans 11 residues.

The chain couples TRBV10-3 to TRBJ2-5; 7 positions agree with TRBD2. Germline-derived CDR1 and CDR2 are ENHRY and SYGVKD. The length of the CDR3 is 15 residues. The trim removed 3 bases at V and 2 bases at J, leaving 6 bases unmatched. The DNA of the CDR3 is TGTGCCATCAGTGATCTAGCGGCCGTACAAGAGACCCAGTACTTC. Its translation is CAISDLAAVQETQYF.